The 21 T cell receptor beta chains given below trace back to one sample, sequenced in a study of identical twins. TCRdb used MiXCR to reprocess the 5' RACE reads, holding one entry per CDR3 protein. This table has around 1.7 million distinct CDR3 sequences, around 29% appearing once. The sample consisted of cord blood. The receptors derive from a newborn girl in good health.

This clonotype appeared many times. This rearrangement joins TRBV6-1 to TRBJ1-2; D gene ambiguous. The CDR3 loop spans 12 amino acids. The germline CDR1 and CDR2 sequences are MNHNS and SASEGT. V was shortened by 3 bases and J by 4 bases, with 6 bases between the two germline ends. This CDR3 is CASSEVLYGYTF. CDR3 DNA: TGTGCCAGCAGTGAGGTCCTCTATGGCTACACCTTC.

Comment on this clonotype: A junction end diverges from the germline sequence, so it may reflect a read error. The J gene is TRBJ2-7, the V gene TRBV12-3 or TRBV12-4; TRBD2 matches 7 bases. This CDR3 has 12 amino acids. Here the CDR3 DNA reads TGTGCCTGCAGTTTTGGGGGGGGCGAGCAGTACTTC. It is translated as CACSFGGGEQYF.

The V and J genes are TRBV3-1 and TRBJ1-5; no reliable D call. The CDR3 is made up of 16 amino acids. The germline CDR1 and CDR2 sequences are LGHDT and YNNKEL (reference sequence). V lost 4 bases and J lost 3, with 16 bases in between. Written as DNA, the CDR3 is TGTGCCAGCAGCCTAGGGTTCCCGCTTCACAATCAGCCCCAGCATTTT. It specifies CASSLGFPLHNQPQHF.

Many counts were recorded for this clonotype. The chain carries TRBV20-1 and TRBJ2-4; D is undetermined. CDR3 size: 14 residues. Germline V CDR1 and CDR2: DFQATT, SNEGSKA (reference sequence). The V and J ends lost 0 bases and 8 bases respectively, with 14 bases between them. CDR3 DNA: TGCAGTGCTAGAGATCGAACTGTGGATGACATTCAGTACTTC. This gives the protein CSARDRTVDDIQYF.

This clonotype was counted only a few times. The chain is built from TRBV6-2 or TRBV6-3 and TRBJ2-5; D unclear. The CDR3 runs 11 residues. CDR1 is MNHEY, CDR2 SVGEGT, per germline. Trimming took off 5 bases at V and 13 bases at J, with 14 bases between the two ends. In nucleotides, the CDR3 is TGTGCCAGCAGTATGGGAAACATTCGGTACTTC. Amino acid sequence: CASSMGNIRYF.

CDR3 DNA sequence: TGTGCCAGCAGCTTAGCACGCGGACAGGAGACTCTCTATGGCTACACCTTC. Translated: CASSLARGQETLYGYTF. The chain uses TRBV11-2 and TRBJ1-2, with 7 positions matching TRBD1. This CDR3 contains 17 residues. Germline CDR1 is SGHAT and CDR2 is FQNNGV. The ends lost 1 base at V and 4 bases at J; junction bases unmatched: 12.

This clonotype was seen many times. V is TRBV4-2 and J is TRBJ2-5, with a tentative D call TRBD2 (6 bases). V lost 0 bases, J lost 4 bases, and 12 bases lay in between. The CDR3 covers 15 residues. Germline V lookup: CDR1 LGHNA, CDR2 YNFKEQ. The CDR3 bases are TGTGCCAGCAGCCAAGATCAACGGGGGAGAGAGACCCAGTACTTC. Translating gives CASSQDQRGRETQYF.

This sequence joins TRBV29-1 and TRBJ2-1; the D is unclear. The V end lost 4 bases, the J end lost 1 base, and 5 bases lay between the germline ends. Germline CDR1 SQVTM, CDR2 ANQGSEA. The CDR3 covers 12 residues. CDR3 loop: CSVVASYNEQFF. As DNA, the CDR3 is TGCAGCGTTGTGGCGTCCTACAATGAGCAGTTCTTC.

J is TRBJ2-5 and V is TRBV20-1, with D possibly TRBD2 on 6 matching bases. The closer fit of TRBJ2-7 to the DNA end suggests the J call may be wrong. Germline values: CDR1 DFQATT, CDR2 SNEGSKA (reference sequence). The CDR3 consists of 11 residues. Here the CDR3 DNA reads TGCAGTGCCGGGACTTGGTACGAGCAGTACTTC. This gives the protein CSAGTWYEQYF.

This clonotype was picked up a small number of times. This may arise from a read error, as a much more abundant clone is one base away. The V and J genes are TRBV7-9 and TRBJ1-1; tentatively, D is TRBD1 (5 bases). This CDR3 has 14 amino acids. The germline V gene encodes CDR1 SEHNR and CDR2 FQNEAQ (reference sequence). The V end lost 1 base, the J end lost 3 bases, and 9 bases lay between the germline ends. CDR3 bases: TGTGCCAGCAGCTTAGGGGGGGGGGACACTGAAGCTTTCTTT. This translates into CASSLGGGDTEAFF.

The chain is built from TRBV15 and TRBJ2-3, with a possible D match to TRBD2 (5 bases). The germline V gene has CDR1 LNHNV and CDR2 YYDKDF (reference sequence). Trimming pared 2 bases from V and 2 bases from J, leaving 14 bases between. The CDR3 is 16 residues long. The CDR3 DNA follows: TGTGCCACCAGCAGAATTGGAGGTCTCGCCACAGATACGCAGTATTTT. Its translation: CATSRIGGLATDTQYF.

This clonotype was seen a handful of times. The V and J genes are TRBV29-1 and TRBJ2-3, with 9 bases aligning to TRBD1. Germline CDR1 is SQVTM and CDR2 is ANQGSEA. The CDR3 is made up of 15 amino acids. V was pared by 6 bases and J by 2 bases, with 9 bases of the junction left unmatched. CDR3 in DNA: TGCAGCGTGGCCCCCGGGACAGGGAACACAGATACGCAGTATTTT. Its translation is CSVAPGTGNTDTQYF.

As concerns this clonotype: This may be a read error: a much more frequent sequence differs by one nucleotide. V and J are TRBV7-2 and TRBJ2-1, with D perhaps matching TRBD2 (5 bases). The closer fit of TRBJ2-7 to the DNA end suggests the J call may be wrong. Germline V gene data show CDR1 as SGHTA and CDR2 as FQGNSA. The CDR3 has 11 amino acids. CDR3 loop: CASSKDYGQYF. CDR3 DNA sequence: TGTGCCAGCAGCAAAGACTACGGGCAGTACTTC.

The rearrangement uses TRBV24-1 and TRBJ2-3; possible D gene TRBD1, 6 bases. V was shortened by 0 bases and J by 4 bases, with 16 bases between the two germline ends. The germline gives CDR1 KGHDR, CDR2 SFDVKD. The CDR3 sequence is 17 residues long. The CDR3: CATSDLDVGGRADTQYF. In DNA, the CDR3 is TGTGCCACCAGTGATTTGGATGTAGGGGGTAGGGCAGATACGCAGTATTTT.

This clonotype was detected once. This chain uses TRBV25-1 with TRBJ2-4; D gene unclear. CDR3 length: 11 residues. V was trimmed by 1 base and J by 11 bases, leaving 6 bases between them. Per germline, CDR1 MGHDK and CDR2 SYGVNS. The CDR3 coding sequence is TGTGCCAGCAGTGAATCAACCGTTCAGTACTTC. It yields the protein CASSESTVQYF. Full variable domain (outside the CDR3, taken from reference TRBV25-1 and TRBJ2-4): EADIYQTPRYLVIGTGKKITLECSQTMGHDKMYWYQQDPGMELHLIHYSYGVNSTEKGDLSSESTVSRIRTEHFPLTLESARPSHTSQYLCASSESTVQYFGAGTRLSVL.

The chain employs TRBV12-5 and TRBJ2-5; perhaps TRBD1 as D (6 bases). The CDR3 runs 15 residues. V lost 0 bases and J lost 1, with 9 bases in between. Per germline, CDR1 LGHNT and CDR2 FRNRAP. DNA for the CDR3: TGTGCTAGTGGTTTGGTCCAGGGGTCCCAAGAGACCCAGTACTTC. Its translation: CASGLVQGSQETQYF.

V is TRBV9 and J is TRBJ2-7, with a tentative D call TRBD2 (5 bases). V gave up 0 bases and J gave up 7 bases, with 23 bases separating them. The CDR3 is 17 amino acids. Germline CDR1 and CDR2: SGDLS and YYNGEE. CDR3 bases: TGTGCCAGCAGCGTAGCTACTGGGAGTCACTTCTACAATGAGCAGTACTTC. Protein product: CASSVATGSHFYNEQYF.

Comments on this clonotype: A much larger clone sits a single nucleotide away, making a read error possible. The V and J genes are TRBV4-2 and TRBJ2-7, with D perhaps matching TRBD2 (6 bases). Per the germline V gene, CDR1 is LGHNA and CDR2 is YNFKEQ. V lost 5 bases and J lost 4, with 18 bases in between. This CDR3 spans 15 amino acids. As DNA, the CDR3 is TGTGCCAGCAGCATCCCTGGCGGGACTCTTTACGAGCAGTACTTC. This translates into CASSIPGGTLYEQYF.

This clonotype was counted only a few times. V is TRBV12-5 and J is TRBJ2-5, with D perhaps matching TRBD1 (6 bases). V was trimmed by 0 bases and J by 1 base, leaving 12 bases between them. CDR1 and CDR2 from the germline V gene are LGHNT and FRNRAP. The CDR3 runs 16 residues. This CDR3 is CASGLVLQGRQETQYF. The DNA of the CDR3 is TGTGCTAGTGGTTTGGTACTGCAGGGGCGCCAAGAGACCCAGTACTTC.

This clonotype was counted a few times. The V and J genes are TRBV6-4 and TRBJ2-3; 10 nucleotides match TRBD2. Germline V gene lookup returns CDR1 MRHNA and CDR2 SNTAGT. V was pared by 6 bases and J by 5 bases, with 8 bases of the junction left unmatched. The CDR3 contains 15 residues. This chain's CDR3 is CASRQAGGLEDTQYF. CDR3 in DNA: TGTGCCAGCAGGCAAGCGGGGGGGCTTGAAGATACGCAGTATTTT.

This clonotype was seen a few times. The chain has TRBV5-1 and TRBJ2-7, with TRBD2 matching 10 bases. The J call is doubtful: the DNA matches TRBJ2-5 better. Germline CDR1 reads SGHRS; CDR2 reads YFSETQ. The length of the CDR3 is 17 residues. The CDR3: CASSLARLAGVQETQYF. The DNA for the CDR3 is TGCGCCAGCAGCTTGGCCAGGCTAGCGGGAGTCCAAGAGACCCAGTACTTC.